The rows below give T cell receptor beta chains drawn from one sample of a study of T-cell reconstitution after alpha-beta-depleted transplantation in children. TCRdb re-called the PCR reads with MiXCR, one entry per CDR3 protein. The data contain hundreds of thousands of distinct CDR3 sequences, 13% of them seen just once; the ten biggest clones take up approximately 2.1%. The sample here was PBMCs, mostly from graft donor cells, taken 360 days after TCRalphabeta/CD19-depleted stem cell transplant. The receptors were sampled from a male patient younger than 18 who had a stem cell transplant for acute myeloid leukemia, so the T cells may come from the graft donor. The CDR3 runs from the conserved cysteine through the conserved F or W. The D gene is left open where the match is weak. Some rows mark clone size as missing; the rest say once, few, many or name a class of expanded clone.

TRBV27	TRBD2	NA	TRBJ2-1	CASSLGEGWIYNEQFF	TGTGCCAGCAGTTTAGGGGAGGGATGGATCTACAATGAGCAGTTCTTC
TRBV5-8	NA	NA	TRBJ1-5	CASRRDPRTNQPQHF	TGTGCCAGCAGGCGGGACCCCAGGACCAATCAGCCCCAGCATTTT
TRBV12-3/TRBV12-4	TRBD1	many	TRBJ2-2	CASSLAAPGQGVTGELFF	TGTGCCAGCAGTTTAGCAGCCCCGGGACAGGGCGTAACCGGGGAGCTGTTTTTT
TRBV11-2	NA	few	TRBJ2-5	CASSSVRGETQYF	TGTGCCAGCAGCTCCGTCCGAGGGGAGACCCAGTACTTC
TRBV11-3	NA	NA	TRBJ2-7	CASSPGIAYEQYF	TGTGCCAGCAGCCCAGGGATCGCCTACGAGCAGTACTTC
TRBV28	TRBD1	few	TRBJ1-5	CASSFRGVSNQPQHF	TGTGCCAGCAGTTTCAGGGGGGTAAGCAATCAGCCCCAGCATTTT
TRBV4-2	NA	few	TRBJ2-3	CASSPTSVRSSSTDTQYF	TGTGCCAGCAGTCCCACCTCTGTCCGCTCATCTAGCACAGATACGCAGTATTTT
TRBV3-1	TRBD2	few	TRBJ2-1	CASSPSPGTSGSSYNEQFF	TGTGCCAGCAGCCCTTCCCCCGGGACTAGCGGGAGCTCCTACAATGAGCAGTTCTTC
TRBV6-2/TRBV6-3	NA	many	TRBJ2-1	CASRQRGPSSYNEQFF	TGTGCCAGCAGACAACGGGGTCCTAGCTCCTACAATGAGCAGTTCTTC
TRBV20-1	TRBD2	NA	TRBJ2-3	CSARSSGRGAGTDTQYF	TGCAGTGCTAGGTCTAGCGGGAGGGGAGCGGGCACAGATACGCAGTATTTT
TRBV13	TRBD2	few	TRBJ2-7	CASSPSRLAVQRRDYEQYF	TGTGCCAGCAGCCCATCCCGGCTAGCGGTCCAGCGAAGGGACTACGAGCAGTACTTC